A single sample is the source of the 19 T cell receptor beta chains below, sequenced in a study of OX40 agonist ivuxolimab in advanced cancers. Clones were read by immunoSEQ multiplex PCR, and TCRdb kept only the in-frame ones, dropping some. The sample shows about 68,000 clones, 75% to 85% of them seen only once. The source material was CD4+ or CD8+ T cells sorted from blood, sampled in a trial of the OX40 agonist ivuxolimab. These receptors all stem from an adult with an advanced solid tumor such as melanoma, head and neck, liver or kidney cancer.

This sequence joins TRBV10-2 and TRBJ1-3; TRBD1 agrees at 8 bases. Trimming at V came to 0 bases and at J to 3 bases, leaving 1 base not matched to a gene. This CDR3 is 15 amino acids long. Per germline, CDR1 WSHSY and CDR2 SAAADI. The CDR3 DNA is TGCGCCAGCAGTGAGTCAACAGGGGGTGGAAACACCATATATTTT. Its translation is CASSESTGGGNTIYF.

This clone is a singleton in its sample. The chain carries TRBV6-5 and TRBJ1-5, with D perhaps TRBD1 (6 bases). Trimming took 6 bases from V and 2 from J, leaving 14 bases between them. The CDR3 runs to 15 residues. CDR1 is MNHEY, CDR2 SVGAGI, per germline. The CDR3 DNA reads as TGTGCCAGCAGGAGGGGGGATTTCGGCAATCAGCCCCAGCATTTT. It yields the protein CASRRGDFGNQPQHF.

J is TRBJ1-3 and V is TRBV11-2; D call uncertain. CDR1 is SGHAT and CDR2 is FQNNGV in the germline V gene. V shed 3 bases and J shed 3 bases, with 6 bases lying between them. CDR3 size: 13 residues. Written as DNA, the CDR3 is TGTGCCAGCAGCTTGTACGATGGAAACACCATATATTTT. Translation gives CASSLYDGNTIYF.

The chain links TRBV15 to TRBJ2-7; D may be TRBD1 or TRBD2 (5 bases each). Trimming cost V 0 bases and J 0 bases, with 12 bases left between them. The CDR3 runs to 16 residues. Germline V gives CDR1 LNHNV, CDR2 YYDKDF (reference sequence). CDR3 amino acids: CATSRDLEGSSYEQYF. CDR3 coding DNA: TGTGCCACCAGCAGAGATCTTGAGGGGAGCTCCTACGAGCAGTACTTC.

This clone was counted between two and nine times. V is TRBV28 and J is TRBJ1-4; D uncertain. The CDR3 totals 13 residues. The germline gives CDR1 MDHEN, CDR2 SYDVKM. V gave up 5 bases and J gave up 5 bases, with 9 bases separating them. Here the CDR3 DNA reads TGTGCCAGCAGTGGCCTGGGGAATGAAAAACTGTTTTTT. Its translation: CASSGLGNEKLFF.

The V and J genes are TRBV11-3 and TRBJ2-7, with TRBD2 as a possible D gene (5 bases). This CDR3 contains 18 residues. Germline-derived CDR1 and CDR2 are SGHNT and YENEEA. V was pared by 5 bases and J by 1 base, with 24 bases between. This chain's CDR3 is CASSPRFGKRGGSYEQYF. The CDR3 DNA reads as TGTGCCAGCAGCCCCCGGTTCGGCAAACGGGGTGGGTCCTACGAGCAGTACTTC.

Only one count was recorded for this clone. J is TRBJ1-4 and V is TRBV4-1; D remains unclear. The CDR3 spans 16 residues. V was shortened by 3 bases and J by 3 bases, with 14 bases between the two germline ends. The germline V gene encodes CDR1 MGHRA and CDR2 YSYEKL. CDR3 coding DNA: TGCGCCAGCAGCCAGGCCCCTAGAAGTTCTAATGAAAAACTGTTTTTT. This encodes CASSQAPRSSNEKLFF.

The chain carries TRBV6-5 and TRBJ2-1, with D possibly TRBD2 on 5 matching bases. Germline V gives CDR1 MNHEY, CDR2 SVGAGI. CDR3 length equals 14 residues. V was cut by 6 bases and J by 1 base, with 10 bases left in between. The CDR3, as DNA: TGTGCCAGCAGAGGGAGTCTGTCCTACAATGAGCAGTTCTTC. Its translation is CASRGSLSYNEQFF.

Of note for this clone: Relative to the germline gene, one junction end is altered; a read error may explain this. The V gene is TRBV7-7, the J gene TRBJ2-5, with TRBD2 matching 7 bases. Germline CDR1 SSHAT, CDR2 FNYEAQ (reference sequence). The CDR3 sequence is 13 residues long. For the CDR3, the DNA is TGTGCTAGCAGCGTTGGGAGGGAAGAGACCCAGTACTTC. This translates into CASSVGREETQYF.

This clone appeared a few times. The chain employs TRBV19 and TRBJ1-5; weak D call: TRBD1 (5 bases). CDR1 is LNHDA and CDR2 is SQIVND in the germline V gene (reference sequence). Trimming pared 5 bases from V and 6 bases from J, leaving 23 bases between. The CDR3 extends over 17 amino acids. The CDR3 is CASSYTTSGWGGQPQHF. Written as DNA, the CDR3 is TGTGCCAGTAGTTACACCACCTCAGGGTGGGGCGGTCAGCCCCAGCATTTT.

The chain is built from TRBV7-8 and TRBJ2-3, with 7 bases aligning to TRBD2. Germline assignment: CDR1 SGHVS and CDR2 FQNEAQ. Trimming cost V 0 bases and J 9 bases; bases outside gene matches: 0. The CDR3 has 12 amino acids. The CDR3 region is CASSLAGGTQYF. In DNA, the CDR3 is TGTGCCAGCAGCTTAGCGGGAGGGACGCAGTATTTT.

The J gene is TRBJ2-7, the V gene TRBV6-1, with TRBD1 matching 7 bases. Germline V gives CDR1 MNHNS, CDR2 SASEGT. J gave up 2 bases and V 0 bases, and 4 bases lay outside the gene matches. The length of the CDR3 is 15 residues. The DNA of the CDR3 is TGTGCCAGCAGTGAAGCCGGCAGGGGGACCTACGAGCAGTACTTC. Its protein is CASSEAGRGTYEQYF.

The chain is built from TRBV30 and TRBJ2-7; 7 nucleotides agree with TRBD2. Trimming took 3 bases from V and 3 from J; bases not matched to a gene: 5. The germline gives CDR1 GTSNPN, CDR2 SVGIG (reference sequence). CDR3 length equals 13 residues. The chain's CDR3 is CAWRGGRVYEQYF. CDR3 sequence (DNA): TGTGCCTGGAGAGGAGGGAGGGTCTACGAGCAGTACTTC.

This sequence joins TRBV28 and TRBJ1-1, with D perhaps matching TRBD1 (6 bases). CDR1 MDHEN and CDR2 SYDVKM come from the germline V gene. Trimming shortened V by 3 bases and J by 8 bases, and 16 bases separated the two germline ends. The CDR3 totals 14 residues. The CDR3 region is CASSFPWGGREAFF. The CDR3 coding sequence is TGTGCCAGCAGTTTCCCCTGGGGGGGCAGGGAAGCTTTCTTT.

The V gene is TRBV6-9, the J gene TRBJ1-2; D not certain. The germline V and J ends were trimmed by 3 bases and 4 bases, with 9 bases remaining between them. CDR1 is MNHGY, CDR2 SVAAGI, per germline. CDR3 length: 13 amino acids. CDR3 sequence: CASSYLGGYGYTF. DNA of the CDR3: TGTGCCAGCAGTTACTTGGGCGGCTATGGCTACACCTTC.

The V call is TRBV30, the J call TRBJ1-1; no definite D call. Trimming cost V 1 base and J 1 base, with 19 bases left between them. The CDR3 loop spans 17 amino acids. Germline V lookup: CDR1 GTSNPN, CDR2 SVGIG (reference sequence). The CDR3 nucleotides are TGTGCCTGGAGTGCTCCGTCAAGGCGGGCGAGGAACACTGAAGCTTTCTTT. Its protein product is CAWSAPSRRARNTEAFF.

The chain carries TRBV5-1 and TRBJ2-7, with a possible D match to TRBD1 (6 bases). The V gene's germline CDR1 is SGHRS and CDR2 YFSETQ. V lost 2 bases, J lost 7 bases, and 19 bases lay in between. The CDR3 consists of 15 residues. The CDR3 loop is CASSLTGQPYYEQYF. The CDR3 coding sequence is TGCGCCAGCAGCTTAACCGGACAGCCTTATTATGAGCAGTACTTC.

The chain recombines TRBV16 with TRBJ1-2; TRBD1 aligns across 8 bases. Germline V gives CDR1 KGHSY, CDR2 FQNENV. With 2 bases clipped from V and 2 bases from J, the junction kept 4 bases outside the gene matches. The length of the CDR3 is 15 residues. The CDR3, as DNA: TGTGCCAGCAGCCAAGTGGCAGGGGGCAACTATGGCTACACCTTC. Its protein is CASSQVAGGNYGYTF.

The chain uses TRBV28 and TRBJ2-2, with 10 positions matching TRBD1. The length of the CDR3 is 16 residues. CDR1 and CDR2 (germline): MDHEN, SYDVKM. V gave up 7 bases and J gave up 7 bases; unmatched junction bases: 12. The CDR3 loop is CASTLDRGFSSGELFF. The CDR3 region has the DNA TGTGCCAGCACGCTGGACAGGGGGTTCTCCAGCGGGGAGCTGTTTTTT.